These 30 T cell receptor beta chains were all obtained from the same sample, sequenced in a study of a mutant IDH1 vaccine in newly diagnosed glioma. For these TCRs, the target antigens are not known. Time point: week 23, last vaccination. A single vaccine dose contained 300 ug of mutant IDH1 20-mer peptide, and topical imiquimod was used with it. Repertoires were generated with immunoSEQ multiplex PCR, while TCRdb's copy carries only in-frame clones and drops some. The sample includes tens of thousands of clones, about 81% seen only once; the top ten take 6.5% to 9%. Sample: PBMCs, taken from a glioma patient whose treatment included an IDH1 peptide vaccine. The receptors were sampled from a woman aged 40 to 50 with glioma. Some clones in this sample may be carry-over from other donors' samples.

Only a few counts were recorded for this clone. The chain is built from TRBV18 and TRBJ1-1; unclear D gene. Trimming pared 3 bases from V and 10 bases from J, leaving 15 bases between. CDR1 and CDR2 (germline): KGHSH, LQKENI. CDR3 length: 13 residues. CDR3 nucleotides: TGTGCCAGCTCACCCCTGGACCTCCAGGCAGCTTTCTTT. This translates into CASSPLDLQAAFF.

The genes are TRBV18 and TRBJ1-6; 9 bases line up with TRBD1. The CDR3 is 14 residues long. Per the germline V gene, CDR1 is KGHSH and CDR2 is LQKENI. V lost 4 bases to trimming and J lost 6 bases; unmatched junction nucleotides: 1. This CDR3 reads CASSQDRGNSPLHF. CDR3 in DNA: TGTGCCAGCTCACAGGACAGGGGTAATTCACCCCTCCACTTT.

The chain carries TRBV10-3 and TRBJ2-3, with 9 bases aligning to TRBD2. The J segment lost 4 bases and the V segment lost 6 bases, leaving 14 bases of the junction unmatched. This CDR3 region has 17 residues. CDR1 and CDR2 from the germline V gene are ENHRY and SYGVKD. CDR3 protein: CAIRIKLAGIPPDTQYF. In DNA form, the CDR3 reads TGTGCCATCAGGATAAAGCTAGCGGGGATCCCTCCAGATACGCAGTATTTT.

The V gene is TRBV19, the J gene TRBJ1-4, with unresolved D. CDR1 is LNHDA and CDR2 is SQIVND in the germline V gene (reference sequence). The CDR3 runs to 16 residues. V lost 3 bases to trimming and J lost 4 bases, with 15 bases between them. CDR3 DNA: TGTGCCAGTAGTATTAGGAGGCAGGCCGTTAATGAAAAACTGTTTTTT. Amino acids: CASSIRRQAVNEKLFF.

This clone has just a few counts. This chain joins TRBV30 and TRBJ1-1; the match to TRBD1 covers 10 bases. Germline CDR1 and CDR2: GTSNPN and SVGIG (reference sequence). CDR3 length: 15 residues. The ends lost 1 base at V and 5 bases at J; junction bases unmatched: 7. CDR3 in amino acids: CAWSAGQGWETEAFF. As DNA, the CDR3 is TGTGCCTGGAGTGCGGGACAGGGGTGGGAGACTGAAGCTTTCTTT.

As for this clone: Relative to the germline gene, one junction end is altered; a read error may explain this. The chain employs TRBV30 and TRBJ1-2; D unresolved. There are 13 residues in the CDR3. CDR1 GTSNPN and CDR2 SVGIG come from the germline V gene (reference sequence). The CDR3 is CAWSSTDGEGYTF. CDR3 DNA sequence: TGCGCCTGGAGTTCTACAGACGGGGAGGGCTACACCTTC.

The chain is built from TRBV19 and TRBJ2-5, with unresolved D. Germline lookup yields CDR1 LNHDA and CDR2 SQIVND (reference sequence). The CDR3 covers 13 residues. V lost 7 bases and J lost 5, with 14 bases in between. The DNA of the CDR3 is TGTGCCAGTATGTCCCCAGAAGAGGAGACCCAGTACTTC. Amino acids: CASMSPEEETQYF.

This chain links TRBV10-1 with TRBJ1-1, with D possibly TRBD1 on 5 matching bases. The V end was cut by 2 bases, the J end by 5 bases, with 15 bases between. This CDR3 spans 15 amino acids. Germline assignment: CDR1 WNHNN and CDR2 SYGVQD (reference sequence). CDR3 DNA: TGCGCCAGCAGTGAGAGTGGGCAGGGACGGACTGAAGCTTTCTTT. As protein: CASSESGQGRTEAFF.

The chain has TRBV7-9 and TRBJ2-1, with D perhaps TRBD2 (6 bases). Germline V gene lookup returns CDR1 SEHNR and CDR2 FQNEAQ (reference sequence). The CDR3 loop spans 16 amino acids. The V end lost 5 bases, the J end lost 8 bases, and 22 bases lay between the germline ends. This CDR3 is CASSPGFSWGEDEQFF. The DNA for the CDR3 is TGTGCCAGCAGCCCGGGGTTTAGCTGGGGGGAGGATGAGCAGTTCTTC.

The chain carries TRBV5-1 and TRBJ1-2; D remains unclear. The CDR3 has 14 residues. From germline, CDR1 is SGHRS and CDR2 YFSETQ. V was trimmed by 0 bases and J by 0 bases, leaving 6 bases between them. The CDR3 bases are TGCGCCAGCAGCTTGGAACCCTCTAACTATGGCTACACCTTC. It specifies CASSLEPSNYGYTF.

V usage is TRBV7-9 and J usage is TRBJ2-7; 7 bases align to TRBD2. Germline V CDR1 and CDR2: SEHNR, FQNEAQ (reference sequence). V lost 1 base and J lost 3; bases outside the gene matches: 0. This CDR3 spans 13 amino acids. Written as DNA, the CDR3 is TGTGCCAGCAGCTTAGGCGGGGGCTACGAGCAGTACTTC. Residues: CASSLGGGYEQYF.

This chain uses TRBV11-2 with TRBJ1-2, with 9 bases identical to TRBD1. This CDR3 spans 16 amino acids. J gave up 4 bases and V 5 bases, and 11 bases lay outside the gene matches. The germline V gene has CDR1 SGHAT and CDR2 FQNNGV. CDR3 nucleotides: TGTGCCAGCAGCATCCGGGGACAGGGCATCGGCTATGGCTACACCTTC. It encodes CASSIRGQGIGYGYTF.

V is TRBV6-1 and J is TRBJ1-5; no clear D. Germline-derived CDR1 and CDR2 are MNHNS and SASEGT. This CDR3 region has 14 residues. V shed 1 base and J shed 11 bases, with 15 bases lying between them. CDR3 in amino acids: CASSEEMRWAAQHF. CDR3 coding DNA: TGTGCCAGCAGTGAAGAAATGCGCTGGGCGGCCCAGCATTTT.

The chain links TRBV7-3 to TRBJ2-1; D gene uncertain. Germline CDR1 and CDR2: SGHTA and FQGTGA. V shed 4 bases and J shed 10 bases, with 8 bases lying between them. The CDR3 runs 11 residues. The CDR3 spells CASSSGPEQFF. CDR3 nucleotides: TGTGCCAGCAGCTCGGGCCCGGAGCAGTTCTTC. Together with reference TRBV7-3 and TRBJ2-1, the CDR3 gives the full variable domain: GAGVSQTPSNKVTEKGKYVELRCDPISGHTALYWYRQSLGQGPEFLIYFQGTGAADDSGLPNDRFFAVRPEGSVSTLKIQRTERGDSAVYLCASSSGPEQFFGPGTRLTVL.

The rearrangement links TRBV5-1 to TRBJ2-7, with D perhaps given as TRBD1 or TRBD2 (5 bases each). Trimming stripped 7 bases from V and 1 base from J, with 18 bases between. This CDR3 contains 15 residues. Germline V gene data show CDR1 as SGHRS and CDR2 as YFSETQ. DNA of the CDR3: TGCGCCAGCTCCGGATCTCCGGGGCCGTCCTACGAGCAGTACTTC. This encodes CASSGSPGPSYEQYF.

About this clone itself: Its ends do not fully match the called genes, so a read error is possible. The chain recombines TRBV11-2 with TRBJ1-1, with D perhaps matching TRBD1 (6 bases). The germline gives CDR1 SGHAT, CDR2 FQNNGV. This CDR3 comprises 13 residues. In nucleotides, the CDR3 is TGTGCCAGCAGGTTAGCCCAGGGGTCTGAAGCTTTCTTT. Residues: CASRLAQGSEAFF.

A word on this clone: The same CDR3 arises from other DNA sequences in this sample as well. CDR3: CAWSGSDTQYF. The CDR3 DNA sequence: TGTGCCTGGAGTGGCTCAGATACGCAGTATTTT. V usage is TRBV30 and J usage is TRBJ2-3; D call uncertain. Trimming shortened V by 1 base and J by 4 bases, and 3 bases separated the two germline ends. The CDR3 covers 11 residues. Germline V lookup: CDR1 GTSNPN, CDR2 SVGIG (reference sequence).

The rearrangement uses TRBV7-9 and TRBJ1-5; possibly TRBD1 for D (5 bases). Trimming took 2 bases from V and 5 from J, leaving 10 bases between them. CDR3 length: 14 amino acids. The germline V gene has CDR1 SEHNR and CDR2 FQNEAQ (reference sequence). The CDR3 bases are TGTGCCAGCAGCTTAACCTCGACAGATCAGCCCCAGCATTTT. As protein: CASSLTSTDQPQHF.

The chain couples TRBV18 to TRBJ2-1, with a tentative D call TRBD1 (6 bases). CDR3 length: 14 residues. The V end lost 0 bases, the J end lost 8 bases, and 11 bases lay between the germline ends. Looked up from germline, CDR1 is KGHSH and CDR2 is LQKENI. CDR3 region: CASSPPIRGHEQFF. CDR3 in DNA: TGTGCCAGCTCACCACCCATCAGGGGCCATGAGCAGTTCTTC.

This clone occurred a few times. The V gene is TRBV6-5, the J gene TRBJ1-2; 9 bases fit TRBD1. CDR3 length equals 12 residues. With 6 bases clipped from V and 9 bases from J, the junction kept 5 bases outside the gene matches. Germline V CDR1 and CDR2: MNHEY, SVGAGI. The CDR3 loop reads CASSPGQGRYTF. The DNA of the CDR3 is TGTGCCAGCAGCCCGGGACAGGGTCGCTACACCTTC.

V is TRBV25-1 and J is TRBJ1-2; TRBD1 matches at 7 bases. The germline V gene has CDR1 MGHDK and CDR2 SYGVNS. V lost 3 bases, J lost 7 bases, and 8 bases stayed unmatched. The CDR3 length is 14 residues. DNA for the CDR3: TGTGCCAGCAGTGAGCCAGACAGGGCTCGTGGCTACACCTTC. Its protein product is CASSEPDRARGYTF.

The chain employs TRBV27 and TRBJ2-3; TRBD2 aligns across 10 bases. The CDR3 has 22 amino acids. V shed 2 bases and J 2 bases; nucleotides not matched to a gene: 22. Germline values: CDR1 MNHEY, CDR2 SMNVEV (reference sequence). CDR3 in amino acids: CASSLRTYLTAAGGLYTDTQYF. For the CDR3, the DNA is TGTGCCAGCAGTTTACGGACATACCTGACCGCAGCGGGGGGGCTTTACACAGATACGCAGTATTTT.

This chain links TRBV15 with TRBJ2-4; 7 bases align to TRBD1. V trimming: 7 bases; J trimming: 7 bases; junction bases outside the gene matches: 1. The CDR3 has 11 amino acids. Germline V gene data show CDR1 as LNHNV and CDR2 as YYDKDF (reference sequence). The CDR3 region is CATKQGNIQYF. The CDR3 DNA reads as TGTGCCACCAAACAGGGGAACATTCAGTACTTC. Full variable domain (outside the CDR3, taken from reference TRBV15 and TRBJ2-4): DAMVIQNPRYQVTQFGKPVTLSCSQTLNHNVMYWYQQKSSQAPKLLFHYYDKDFNNEADTPDNFQSRRPNTSFCFLDIRSPGLGDTAMYLCATKQGNIQYFGAGTRLSVL.

The chain couples TRBV5-5 to TRBJ1-1; TRBD1 matches 9 bases. CDR3 length: 17 amino acids. With 4 bases clipped from V and 3 bases from J, the junction kept 13 bases outside the gene matches. The germline gives CDR1 SGHKS, CDR2 YYEKEE (reference sequence). Written as DNA, the CDR3 is TGTGCCAGCAGCCCGGACAGGGGCCGTCACGGGGACACTGAAGCTTTCTTT. Its translation is CASSPDRGRHGDTEAFF.

The chain has TRBV6-5 and TRBJ1-4; 10 nucleotides line up with TRBD1. The germline V gene encodes CDR1 MNHEY and CDR2 SVGAGI. The CDR3 loop spans 15 amino acids. The J segment lost 5 bases and the V segment lost 2 bases, leaving 2 bases of the junction unmatched. The CDR3 here is CASSYRDRGNEKLFF. Here the CDR3 DNA reads TGTGCCAGCAGTTACAGGGACAGGGGAAATGAAAAACTGTTTTTT.

The J gene is TRBJ1-2, the V gene TRBV5-4, with 7 bases that match TRBD1. The ends lost 5 bases at V and 7 bases at J; junction bases unmatched: 17. This CDR3 is 16 amino acids long. The germline V gene has CDR1 SGHNT and CDR2 YYREEE (reference sequence). CDR3 sequence reads: CASRPPWRGRSSGYTF. The CDR3 DNA follows: TGTGCCAGCAGACCCCCCTGGAGGGGGCGGTCTAGTGGCTACACCTTC. The variable domain in full, completed from reference TRBV5-4 and TRBJ1-2, reads ETGVTQSPTHLIKTRGQQVTLRCSSQSGHNTVSWYQQALGQGPQFIFQYYREEENGRGNFPPRFSGLQFPNYSSELNVNALELDDSALYLCASRPPWRGRSSGYTFGSGTRLTVV.

This chain uses TRBV30 with TRBJ1-1, with a tentative D call TRBD1 (5 bases). V gave up 5 bases and J gave up 6 bases, with 7 bases separating them. The germline V gene has CDR1 GTSNPN and CDR2 SVGIG (reference sequence). The CDR3 has 10 residues. In DNA, the CDR3 is TGTGCCTGGCGGACATCTGAAGCTTTCTTT. As protein: CAWRTSEAFF.

The gene calls are TRBV7-9 and TRBJ1-1, with D maybe TRBD1 (6 bases). Trimming removed 1 base from V and 7 bases from J, with 13 bases in between. Per germline, CDR1 SEHNR and CDR2 FQNEAQ (reference sequence). This CDR3 is 14 amino acids long. The CDR3 protein is CASSLVSGTLEAFF. In DNA, the CDR3 is TGTGCCAGCAGCTTAGTCTCCGGGACACTTGAAGCTTTCTTT.

This chain joins TRBV5-1 and TRBJ2-1; D ambiguous. Germline V CDR1 and CDR2: SGHRS, YFSETQ. Trimming cost V 3 bases and J 6 bases, with 10 bases left between them. The CDR3 is 13 amino acids. The CDR3 bases are TGCGCCAGCAGCTCAACAAAGATCAATGAGCAGTTCTTC. Its translation: CASSSTKINEQFF.

This clone was recorded once. This rearrangement joins TRBV6-1 to TRBJ1-1; D remains unclear. The CDR3 is 12 residues long. The germline CDR1 and CDR2 sequences are MNHNS and SASEGT. Trimming cost V 5 bases and J 6 bases, with 10 bases left between them. CDR3 region: CASSTPGPEAFF. CDR3 DNA: TGTGCCAGCAGTACCCCCGGGCCTGAAGCTTTCTTT.